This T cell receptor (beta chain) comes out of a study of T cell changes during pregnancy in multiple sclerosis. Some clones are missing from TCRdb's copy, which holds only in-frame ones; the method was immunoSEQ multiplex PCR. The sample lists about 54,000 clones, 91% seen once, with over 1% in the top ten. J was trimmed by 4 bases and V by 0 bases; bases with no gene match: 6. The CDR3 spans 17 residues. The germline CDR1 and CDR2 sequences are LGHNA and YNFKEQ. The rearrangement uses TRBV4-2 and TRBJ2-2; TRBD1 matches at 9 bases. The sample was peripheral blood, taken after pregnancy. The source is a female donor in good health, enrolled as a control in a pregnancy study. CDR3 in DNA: TGTGCCAGCAGCCAAGATAAAAACAGGGGGCTCACCGGGGAGCTGTTTTTT. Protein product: CASSQDKNRGLTGELFF.